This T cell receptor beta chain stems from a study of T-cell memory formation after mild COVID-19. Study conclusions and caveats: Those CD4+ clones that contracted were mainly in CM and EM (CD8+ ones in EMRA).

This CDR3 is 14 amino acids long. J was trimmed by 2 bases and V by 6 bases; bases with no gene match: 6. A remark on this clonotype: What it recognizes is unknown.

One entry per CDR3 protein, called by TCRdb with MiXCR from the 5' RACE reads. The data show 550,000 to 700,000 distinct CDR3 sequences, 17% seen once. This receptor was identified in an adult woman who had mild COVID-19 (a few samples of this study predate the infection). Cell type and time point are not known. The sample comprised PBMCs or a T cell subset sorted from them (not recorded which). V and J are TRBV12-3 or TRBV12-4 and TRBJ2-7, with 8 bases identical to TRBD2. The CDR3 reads CASRRGEGTYEQYF. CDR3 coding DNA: TGTGCCAGCAGGCGGGGGGAAGGAACCTACGAGCAGTACTTC.